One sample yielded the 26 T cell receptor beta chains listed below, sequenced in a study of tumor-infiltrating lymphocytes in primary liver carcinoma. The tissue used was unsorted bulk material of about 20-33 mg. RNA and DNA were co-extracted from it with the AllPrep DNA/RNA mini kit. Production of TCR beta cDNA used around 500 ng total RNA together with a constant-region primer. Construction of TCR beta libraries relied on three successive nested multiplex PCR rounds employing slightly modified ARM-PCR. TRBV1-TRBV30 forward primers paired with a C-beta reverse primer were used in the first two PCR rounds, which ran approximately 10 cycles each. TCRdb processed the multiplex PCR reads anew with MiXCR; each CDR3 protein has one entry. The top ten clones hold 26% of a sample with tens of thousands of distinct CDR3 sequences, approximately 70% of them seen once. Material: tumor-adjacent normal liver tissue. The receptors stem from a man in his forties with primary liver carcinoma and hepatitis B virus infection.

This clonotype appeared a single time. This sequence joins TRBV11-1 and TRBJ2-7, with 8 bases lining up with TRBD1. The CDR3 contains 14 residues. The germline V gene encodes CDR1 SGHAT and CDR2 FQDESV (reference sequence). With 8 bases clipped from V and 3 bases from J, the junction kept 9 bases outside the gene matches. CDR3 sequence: CASLISGGGYEQYF. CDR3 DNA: TGTGCCAGCTTAATTTCAGGGGGCGGCTACGAGCAGTACTTC.

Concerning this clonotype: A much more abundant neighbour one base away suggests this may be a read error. Here the CDR3 reads CASSGDMANTGELFF. For the CDR3, the DNA is TGCGCCAGCAGTGGAGACATGGCGAACACCGGGGAGCTGTTTTTT. The chain carries TRBV10-1 and TRBJ2-2, with D unresolved. The CDR3 consists of 15 residues. V dropped 4 bases and J dropped 0 bases, with 9 bases sitting between them. Germline V gives CDR1 WNHNN, CDR2 SYGVQD (reference sequence).

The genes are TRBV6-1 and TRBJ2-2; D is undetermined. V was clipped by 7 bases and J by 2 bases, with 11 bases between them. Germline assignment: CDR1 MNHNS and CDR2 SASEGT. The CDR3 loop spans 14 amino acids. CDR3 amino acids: CASKTGTNTGELFF. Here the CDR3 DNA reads TGTGCCAGCAAGACTGGAACTAACACCGGGGAGCTGTTTTTT.

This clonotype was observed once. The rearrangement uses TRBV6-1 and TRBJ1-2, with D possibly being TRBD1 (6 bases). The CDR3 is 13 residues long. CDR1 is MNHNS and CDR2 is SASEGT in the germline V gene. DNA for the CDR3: TGTGTAAGCAGTGAAGGGGGGGGATATGGCTACACCTTC. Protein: CVSSEGGGYGYTF.

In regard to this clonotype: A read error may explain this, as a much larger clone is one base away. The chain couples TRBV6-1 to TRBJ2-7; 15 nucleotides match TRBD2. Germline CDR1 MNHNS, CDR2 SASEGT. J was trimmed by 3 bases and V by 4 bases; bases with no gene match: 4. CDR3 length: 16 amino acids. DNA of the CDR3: TGTGCCAGCAGTGCAGAGGGACTAGCGGGAGGCTACGAGCAGTACTTC. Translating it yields CASSAEGLAGGYEQYF.

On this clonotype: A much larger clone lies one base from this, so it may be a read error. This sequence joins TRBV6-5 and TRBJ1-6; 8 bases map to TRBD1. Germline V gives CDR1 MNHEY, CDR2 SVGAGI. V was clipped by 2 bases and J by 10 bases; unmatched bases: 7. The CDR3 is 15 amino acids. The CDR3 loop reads CASSYRQGLESPLHF. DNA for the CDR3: TGTGCCAGCAGTTACAGACAGGGGCTGGAGTCACCCCTCCACTTT.

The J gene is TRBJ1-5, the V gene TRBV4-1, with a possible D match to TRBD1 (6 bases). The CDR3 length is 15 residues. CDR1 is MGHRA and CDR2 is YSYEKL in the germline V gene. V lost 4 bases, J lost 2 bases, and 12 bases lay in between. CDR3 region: CASSLRAGGNQPQHF. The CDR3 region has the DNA TGCGCCAGCAGCCTTCGGGCAGGGGGCAATCAGCCCCAGCATTTT.

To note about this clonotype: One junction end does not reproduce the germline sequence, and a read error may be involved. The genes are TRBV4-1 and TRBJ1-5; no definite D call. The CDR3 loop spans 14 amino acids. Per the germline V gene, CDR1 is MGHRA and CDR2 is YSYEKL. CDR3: CAGSQDTVNQSQHF. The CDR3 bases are TGCGCCGGCAGCCAAGATACGGTCAATCAGTCCCAGCATTTT.

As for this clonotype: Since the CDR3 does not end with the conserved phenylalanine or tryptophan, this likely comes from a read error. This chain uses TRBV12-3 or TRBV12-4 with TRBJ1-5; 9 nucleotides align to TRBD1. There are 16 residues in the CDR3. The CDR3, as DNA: TGTACCAGCAGGTCCCAAGGGGGACAGGGCATTCAGCCCCAGCATTCT. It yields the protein CTSRSQGGQGIQPQHS.

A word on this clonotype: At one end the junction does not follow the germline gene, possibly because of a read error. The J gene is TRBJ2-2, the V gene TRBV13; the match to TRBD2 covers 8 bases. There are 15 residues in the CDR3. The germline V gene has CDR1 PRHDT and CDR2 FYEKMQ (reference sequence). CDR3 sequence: CGSTNSGRRTGELFF. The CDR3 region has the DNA TGTGGCAGCACCAACAGCGGGAGACGCACCGGGGAGCTGTTTTTT.

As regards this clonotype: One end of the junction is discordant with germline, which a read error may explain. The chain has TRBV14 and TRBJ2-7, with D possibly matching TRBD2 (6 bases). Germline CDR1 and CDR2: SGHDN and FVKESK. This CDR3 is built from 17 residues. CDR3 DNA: TGTGCCAGCAGCCAAGATATAGCTAGCGTGACGACCTACGAGCTGTACTTC. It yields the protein CASSQDIASVTTYELYF.

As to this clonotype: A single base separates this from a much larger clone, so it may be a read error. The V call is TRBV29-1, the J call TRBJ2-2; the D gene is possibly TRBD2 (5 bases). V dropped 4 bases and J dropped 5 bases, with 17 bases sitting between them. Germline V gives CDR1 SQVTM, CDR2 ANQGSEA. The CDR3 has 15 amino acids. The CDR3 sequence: CSVGLGWRMTGELFF. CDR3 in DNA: TGCAGCGTTGGTTTAGGGTGGAGGATGACCGGGGAGCTGTTTTTT.

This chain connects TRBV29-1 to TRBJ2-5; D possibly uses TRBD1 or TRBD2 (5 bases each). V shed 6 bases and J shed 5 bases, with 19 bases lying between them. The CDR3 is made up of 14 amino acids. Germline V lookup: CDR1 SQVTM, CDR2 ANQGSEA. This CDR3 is CSVRAWGPQETQYF. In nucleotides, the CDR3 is TGCAGCGTCAGGGCTTGGGGACCCCAGGAGACCCAGTACTTC.

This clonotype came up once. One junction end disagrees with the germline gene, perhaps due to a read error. In DNA, the CDR3 is TGTGCCAGCAGTCTACAGGGTACAGACACGCAGTATTTT. This translates into CASSLQGTDTQYF. The V call is TRBV5-5, the J call TRBJ2-3; TRBD1 is a possible D gene (6 bases). The CDR3 runs 13 residues. CDR1 SGHKS and CDR2 YYEKEE come from the germline V gene (reference sequence).

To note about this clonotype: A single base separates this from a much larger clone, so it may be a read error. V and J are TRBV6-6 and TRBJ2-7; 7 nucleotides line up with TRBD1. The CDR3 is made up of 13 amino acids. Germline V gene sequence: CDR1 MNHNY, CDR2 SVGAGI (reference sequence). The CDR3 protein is CVSTGGQSYEQYF. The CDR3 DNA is TGTGTCAGCACTGGGGGACAGTCCTACGAGCAGTACTTC.

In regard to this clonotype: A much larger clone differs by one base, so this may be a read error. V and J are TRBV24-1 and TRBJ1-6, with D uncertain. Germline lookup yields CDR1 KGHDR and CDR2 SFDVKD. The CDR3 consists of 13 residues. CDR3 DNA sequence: TGTACCACCAGTCGCTCAGGAGATTCACCCCTCCACTTT. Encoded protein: CTTSRSGDSPLHF.

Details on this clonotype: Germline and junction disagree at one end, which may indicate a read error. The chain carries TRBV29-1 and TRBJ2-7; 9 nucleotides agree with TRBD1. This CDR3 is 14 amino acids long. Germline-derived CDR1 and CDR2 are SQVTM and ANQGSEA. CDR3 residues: CSVHVTGGEGEQYF. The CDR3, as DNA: TGTAGCGTACATGTTACAGGGGGCGAGGGCGAGCAGTACTTC.

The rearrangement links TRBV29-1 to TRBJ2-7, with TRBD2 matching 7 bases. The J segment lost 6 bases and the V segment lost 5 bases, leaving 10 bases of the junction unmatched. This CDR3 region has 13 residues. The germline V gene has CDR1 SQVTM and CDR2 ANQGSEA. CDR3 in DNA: TGCAGCGTTCAAGCAAGGGGAGGGCGCGAGCAGTACTTC. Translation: CSVQARGGREQYF.

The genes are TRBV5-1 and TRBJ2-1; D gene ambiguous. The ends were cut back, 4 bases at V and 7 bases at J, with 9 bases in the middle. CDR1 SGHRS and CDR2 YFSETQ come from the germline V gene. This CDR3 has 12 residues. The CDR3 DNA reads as TGCGCCAGCAGCATGGGTGCTAATGAGCAGTTCTTC. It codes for CASSMGANEQFF.

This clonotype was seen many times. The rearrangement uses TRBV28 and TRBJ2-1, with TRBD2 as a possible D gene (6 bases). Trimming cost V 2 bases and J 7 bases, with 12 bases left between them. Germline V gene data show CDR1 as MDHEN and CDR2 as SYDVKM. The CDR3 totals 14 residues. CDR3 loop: CASSLAGYGNEQFF. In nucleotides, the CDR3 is TGTGCCAGCAGTTTAGCGGGATACGGGAATGAGCAGTTCTTC.

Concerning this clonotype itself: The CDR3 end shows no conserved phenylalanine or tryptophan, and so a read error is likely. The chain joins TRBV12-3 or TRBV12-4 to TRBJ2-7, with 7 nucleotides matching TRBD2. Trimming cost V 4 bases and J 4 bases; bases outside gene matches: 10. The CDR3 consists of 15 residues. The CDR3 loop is CASSSGGSESYEQYL. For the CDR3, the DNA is TGTGCCAGCAGTTCAGGCGGGAGTGAGTCATACGAGCAGTACCTC.

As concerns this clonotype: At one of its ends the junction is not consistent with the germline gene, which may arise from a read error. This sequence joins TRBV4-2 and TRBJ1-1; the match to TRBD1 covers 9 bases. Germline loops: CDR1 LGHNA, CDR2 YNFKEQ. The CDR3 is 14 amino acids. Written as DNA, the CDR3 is TGTGCCAGCAGCCTGTCCGGGACAGGGTATGAAGCTTCCTTT. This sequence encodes CASSLSGTGYEASF.

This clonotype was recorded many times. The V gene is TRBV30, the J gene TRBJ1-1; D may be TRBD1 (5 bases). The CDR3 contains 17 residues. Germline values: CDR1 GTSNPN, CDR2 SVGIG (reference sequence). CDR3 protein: CAWERTTTLGINTEAFF. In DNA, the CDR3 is TGTGCGTGGGAAAGGACAACGACTTTAGGGATTAACACTGAAGCTTTCTTT.

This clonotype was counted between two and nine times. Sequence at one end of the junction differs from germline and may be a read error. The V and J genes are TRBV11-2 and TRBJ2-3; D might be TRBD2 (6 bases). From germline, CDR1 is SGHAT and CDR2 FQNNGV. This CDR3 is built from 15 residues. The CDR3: CARSLYGGSTDTQCF. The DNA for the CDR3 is TGTGCCAGGAGCCTCTACGGGGGTAGCACAGATACGCAGTGTTTT.

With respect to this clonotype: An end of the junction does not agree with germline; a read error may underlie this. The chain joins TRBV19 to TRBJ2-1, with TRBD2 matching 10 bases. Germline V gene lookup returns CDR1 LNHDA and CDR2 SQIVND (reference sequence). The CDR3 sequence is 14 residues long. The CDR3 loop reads CVSNSGRNYNEQFF. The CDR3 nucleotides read TGTGTCAGTAATAGCGGGAGGAATTACAATGAGCAGTTCTTC. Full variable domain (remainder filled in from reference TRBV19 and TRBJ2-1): DGGITQSPKYLFRKEGQNVTLSCEQNLNHDAMYWYRQDPGQGLRLIYYSQIVNDFQKGDIAEGYSVSREKKESFPLTVTSAQKNPTAFYLCVSNSGRNYNEQFFGPGTRLTVL.

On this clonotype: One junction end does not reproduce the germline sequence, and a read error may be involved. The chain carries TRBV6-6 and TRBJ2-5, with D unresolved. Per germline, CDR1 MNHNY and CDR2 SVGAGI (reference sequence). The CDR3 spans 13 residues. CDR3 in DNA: TGTGCCAGCACCTGGCGGCGCCAAGAGGCCCAGTACTTC. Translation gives CASTWRRQEAQYF.